The clone carrying this T cell receptor beta chain is medium-sized in the sample. This record belongs to a study of blood T cell repertoires in COVID-19. The overall study: From the United States, Italy and Spain came samples of acute and convalescent COVID-19. Nucleic acid was either cDNA or gDNA, and it came from T cells, B-cell-depleted T cells, or PBMCs.

Original handling: Reference gene primer amplification gave nucleated cell count estimates. Sequencing was performed with immunoSEQ multiplex PCR; in TCRdb, only in-frame clones are kept and a portion is missing. That table furnishes V, J and clone size, whereas the DNA furnished D and trimming. The sample contains tens of thousands of clones, roughly 91% of which appear only once. V lost 1 base to trimming and J lost 4 bases, with 10 bases between them. The CDR3 runs 14 residues. CDR1 is LGHNA, CDR2 YSLEER, per germline. This sequence joins TRBV4-3 and TRBJ1-2, with a weak D call TRBD1 (6 bases). What was sequenced was peripheral blood. This receptor was taken from a human donor in a cohort sampled during active COVID-19. CDR3 DNA: TGCGCCAGCAGCCAAGGGACAGCGTTCTATGGCTACACCTTC. It codes for CASSQGTAFYGYTF.